Each of the 21 T cell receptor beta chains below was sequenced from the same sample in a study of shared clonotypes between healthy human individuals. This table comes from immunoSEQ multiplex PCR, and its TCRdb copy is limited to in-frame clones, with some not included. Of millions of clones detected, over 85% appear once; the ten largest clones hold more than 0.12%. Sequenced sample: naive CD4+ T cells sorted from blood. Subset specified: CD45RA+ positively selected. The source of these receptors is a man aged 18 to 30 in good health.

This clone has just one count. The sample carries other DNA sequences with the same CDR3. The chain combines TRBV19 with TRBJ2-7; 8 nucleotides agree with TRBD1. Germline values: CDR1 LNHDA, CDR2 SQIVND (reference sequence). J lost 2 bases, V lost 4 bases, and 1 base had no gene match. The length of the CDR3 is 13 residues. The CDR3 region is CASSRQGTYEQYF. The CDR3 coding sequence is TGTGCCAGTAGTAGACAGGGGACCTACGAGCAGTACTTC.

The chain's CDR3 is CASSDNSGKSETQYF. In nucleotides, the CDR3 is TGTGCCAGCAGTGATAATAGCGGGAAGTCAGAGACCCAGTACTTC. This chain joins TRBV25-1 and TRBJ2-5, with 8 bases aligning to TRBD2. The CDR3 runs 15 residues. Germline V CDR1 and CDR2: MGHDK, SYGVNS. Germline trimming cut 3 bases from V and 4 bases from J; bases unmatched to any gene: 7.

The V call is TRBV18, the J call TRBJ2-7; 11 positions match TRBD2. There are 18 residues in the CDR3. Germline CDR1 KGHSH, CDR2 LQKENI. With V trimmed by 3 bases and J by 4 bases, 14 bases remained unmatched. The CDR3 spells CASSPRLAGSVGDYEQYF. CDR3 DNA: TGTGCCAGCTCACCCCGACTAGCGGGGAGCGTAGGTGATTACGAGCAGTACTTC.

The chain uses TRBV5-5 and TRBJ2-4; weak D call: TRBD2 (7 bases). This CDR3 has 13 amino acids. The germline V and J ends were trimmed by 2 bases and 8 bases, with 11 bases remaining between them. CDR1 and CDR2 (germline): SGHKS, YYEKEE (reference sequence). The CDR3 reads CASSFVGGDIQYF. In nucleotides, the CDR3 is TGTGCCAGCAGCTTTGTAGGGGGGGACATTCAGTACTTC.

The chain joins TRBV6-5 to TRBJ1-1; D is unresolved. Per germline, CDR1 MNHEY and CDR2 SVGAGI. The CDR3 loop spans 14 amino acids. V dropped 7 bases and J dropped 4 bases, with 16 bases sitting between them. CDR3 coding DNA: TGTGCCAGCACTCTAGACTTGGGGAGCACTGAAGCTTTCTTT. This gives the protein CASTLDLGSTEAFF.

V gene TRBV30 combines with J gene TRBJ1-1, with 10 bases identical to TRBD1. Germline CDR1 reads GTSNPN; CDR2 reads SVGIG (reference sequence). After removal of 2 bases from V and 2 bases from J, the junction contained 8 bases not matched to a gene. The CDR3 is made up of 16 amino acids. CDR3 sequence: CAWSPRDRGLNTEAFF. For the CDR3, the DNA is TGTGCCTGGAGTCCCCGGGACAGGGGTCTAAACACTGAAGCTTTCTTT.

This rearrangement joins TRBV4-1 to TRBJ2-2; no firm D call. The CDR3 has 17 residues. V was cut by 0 bases and J by 2 bases, with 13 bases left in between. Germline CDR1 and CDR2: MGHRA and YSYEKL. This chain's CDR3 is CASSQDSLGINTGELFF. For the CDR3, the DNA is TGCGCCAGCAGCCAAGATTCATTAGGGATCAACACCGGGGAGCTGTTTTTT.

The chain carries TRBV27 and TRBJ2-7; 9 nucleotides match TRBD1. The trim removed 2 bases at V and 0 bases at J, leaving 17 bases unmatched. The CDR3 runs to 20 residues. Germline CDR1 MNHEY, CDR2 SMNVEV (reference sequence). This chain's CDR3 is CASSLLRTGEGGSSSYEQYF. The CDR3 DNA sequence: TGTGCCAGCAGTTTACTGCGGACAGGGGAGGGGGGTAGCAGCTCCTACGAGCAGTACTTC.

This chain joins TRBV6-6 and TRBJ1-1, with D unclear. V lost 6 bases to trimming and J lost 3 bases, with 14 bases between them. Germline V lookup: CDR1 MNHNY, CDR2 SVGAGI (reference sequence). CDR3 length equals 14 residues. The CDR3 nucleotides are TGTGCCAGCAGACCCGCCGGGCGGGACACTGAAGCTTTCTTT. It is translated as CASRPAGRDTEAFF.

About this clone itself: Other DNA sequences in this specimen translate into the identical CDR3. The genes are TRBV19 and TRBJ2-4; D remains unclear. The CDR3 is 15 amino acids. The V gene's germline CDR1 is LNHDA and CDR2 SQIVND (reference sequence). The V end lost 1 base, the J end lost 0 bases, and 7 bases lay between the germline ends. CDR3 nucleotide sequence: TGTGCCAGTAGTATAGGTGGTATAGCCAAAAACATTCAGTACTTC. Its protein is CASSIGGIAKNIQYF.

The chain employs TRBV7-3 and TRBJ1-1; maybe TRBD1 (5 bases). The V end was cut by 2 bases, the J end by 7 bases, with 17 bases between. This CDR3 has 15 amino acids. Germline CDR1 reads SGHTA; CDR2 reads FQGTGA. The chain's CDR3 is CASSLGGKSGIEAFF. In DNA form, the CDR3 reads TGTGCCAGCAGCTTAGGGGGGAAGTCAGGTATTGAAGCTTTCTTT.

The gene calls are TRBV6-5 and TRBJ2-7; 8 nucleotides align to TRBD2. J was trimmed by 13 bases and V by 4 bases; bases with no gene match: 12. CDR3 length: 13 amino acids. Germline V gene data show CDR1 as MNHEY and CDR2 as SVGAGI. CDR3 in DNA: TGTGCCAGCAGTTCCACCTCGGGGCGGGGGGCCTACTTC. Encoded protein: CASSSTSGRGAYF.

V usage is TRBV6-5 and J usage is TRBJ2-1, with D perhaps TRBD2 (6 bases). The CDR3 has 13 amino acids. V was trimmed by 2 bases and J by 10 bases, leaving 12 bases between them. Germline CDR1 is MNHEY and CDR2 is SVGAGI. CDR3 bases: TGTGCCAGCAGTTACCAGAGAACTAGCGAGCAGTTCTTC. Protein sequence: CASSYQRTSEQFF.

This clone was found once. This chain joins TRBV28 and TRBJ2-3; 8 bases are shared with TRBD2. Germline V gene lookup returns CDR1 MDHEN and CDR2 SYDVKM. J lost 4 bases, V lost 6 bases, and 9 bases had no gene match. This CDR3 is 15 amino acids long. The CDR3 is CASSPPGTRADTQYF. The CDR3 nucleotides read TGTGCCAGCAGCCCACCGGGGACTAGAGCAGATACGCAGTATTTT.

This clone is a singleton in its sample. Other DNA sequences in this specimen translate into the identical CDR3. The chain carries TRBV18 and TRBJ1-4; D call uncertain. The ends were cut back, 2 bases at V and 7 bases at J, with 8 bases in the middle. The germline gives CDR1 KGHSH, CDR2 LQKENI. The CDR3 covers 13 residues. DNA for the CDR3: TGTGCCAGCTCACCAGGGTTGGGTGAAAAACTGTTTTTT. Its translation is CASSPGLGEKLFF.

This clone was seen once. The V call is TRBV13, the J call TRBJ1-3; D is ambiguous. Germline CDR1 reads PRHDT; CDR2 reads FYEKMQ (reference sequence). Trimming left V 1 base short and J 2 bases short, with 12 bases between. This CDR3 contains 16 residues. The CDR3 DNA follows: TGTGCCAGCAGCTTAGTCGGCGCGACTCCTGGAAACACCATATATTTT. The encoded protein is CASSLVGATPGNTIYF.

This clone was seen only a few times. The same CDR3 also results from other DNA sequences found in this sample. The V call is TRBV2, the J call TRBJ2-3, with no clear D. V lost 3 bases and J 5 bases, leaving 3 bases between the germline ends. CDR1 and CDR2 (germline): SNHLY, FYNNEI. CDR3 length equals 11 residues. In nucleotides, the CDR3 is TGTGCCAGCAGTGACAGAGATACGCAGTATTTT. Translated, it gives CASSDRDTQYF.

The rearrangement joins TRBV6-6 to TRBJ2-7; D unresolved. The ends were cut back, 4 bases at V and 0 bases at J, with 10 bases in the middle. CDR3 length: 14 residues. Germline CDR1 reads MNHNY; CDR2 reads SVGAGI (reference sequence). This CDR3 reads CASSSRVYSYEQYF. The CDR3 DNA reads TGTGCCAGCAGTTCCCGGGTTTACTCCTACGAGCAGTACTTC.

This sequence joins TRBV7-9 and TRBJ1-1; a possible D gene is TRBD1 (6 bases). Germline V gives CDR1 SEHNR, CDR2 FQNEAQ (reference sequence). This CDR3 region has 15 residues. V was trimmed by 5 bases and J by 5 bases, leaving 18 bases between them. CDR3 region: CASSLEGGAQTEAFF. The CDR3 DNA reads as TGTGCCAGCAGCCTAGAAGGGGGGGCGCAGACTGAAGCTTTCTTT.

The chain's CDR3 is CASRILQNTGELFF. The CDR3 DNA is TGCGCCAGCAGGATCCTCCAAAACACCGGGGAGCTGTTTTTT. The genes are TRBV10-2 and TRBJ2-2; D remains unclear. The CDR3 sequence is 14 residues long. The V end lost 6 bases, the J end lost 2 bases, and 10 bases lay between the germline ends. Germline V CDR1 and CDR2: WSHSY, SAAADI.

V is TRBV30 and J is TRBJ2-3, with D tentatively TRBD2 (6 bases). V gave up 2 bases and J gave up 6 bases, with 12 bases separating them. The CDR3 has 13 amino acids. Germline V lookup: CDR1 GTSNPN, CDR2 SVGIG (reference sequence). The CDR3 DNA reads TGTGCCTGGAGTCCGGGGGTAAAGGATACGCAGTATTTT. Translated: CAWSPGVKDTQYF.